The source of this T cell receptor beta chain is a study of identical twins. This clonotype was counted only a few times. The antigen is undetermined. V lost 7 bases and J lost 4; bases outside the gene matches: 6. The CDR3 extends over 13 amino acids. Germline CDR1 LGHDT, CDR2 YNNKEL (reference sequence). Findings and caveats of the study: Compared with unrelated sharing, twin-shared out-of-frame alpha sequences had more low-probability sequences. Abundant beta clonotypes from cord blood had fewer insertions, unlike memory repertoires, which showed none.

Unique molecular identifiers were present on cDNA, and template switching added a universal primer site. TCRdb used MiXCR to reprocess the 5' RACE reads, holding one entry per CDR3 protein. The sample carries approximately 210,000 distinct CDR3 sequences, 15% to 20% recorded once. The same data also contributed to another study, on T cells expressing NK-cell markers.

The specimen sequenced was CD8+ T cells sorted from blood. The sequence was obtained from a woman aged 18 to 35 in good health. The rearrangement joins TRBV3-1 to TRBJ2-5; the match to TRBD1 covers 7 bases. The CDR3, as DNA: TGTGCCAGCAAAATGTACAGGGGAGAGACCCAGTACTTC. Protein sequence: CASKMYRGETQYF.